This T cell receptor (beta chain) was obtained from a study of cytomegalovirus exposure and HLA in healthy donors. Use of 60 Vbeta and 13 Jbeta primers characterized the PCR. Profiling relied on immunoSEQ multiplex PCR, and the TCRdb table lists in-frame clones only, not all of them. Counted here are approximately 140,000 clones, 55% to 75% occurring once; the ten biggest clones make up approximately 2.9%. Germline CDR1 LNHDA, CDR2 SQIVND (reference sequence). V was pared by 5 bases and J by 6 bases, with 7 bases of the junction left unmatched. The CDR3 is 14 amino acids. Notes on this clone: The antigen remains unidentified.

Study-wide points: TCR beta sequences reportedly predicted the HLA-A and HLA-B alleles of most subjects accurately.

The TCR comes from a human donor in good health. This chain uses TRBV19 with TRBJ1-1; 9 positions match TRBD1. Material for sequencing was PBMCs. CDR3 in DNA: TGTGCCAGTAGTGGATTACAGGGGGCGTCTGAAGCTTTCTTT. Encoded protein: CASSGLQGASEAFF.